Following are 25 T cell receptor beta chains from one sample sequenced in a study of T cells and copy number aberrations in small-cell lung cancer (dated by TCRdb to the early 2020s). The protocol used for the library was the immunoSEQ multiplex PCR assay. TCRdb mirrors the immuneACCESS table, restricted to in-frame sequences. Some clones are absent from its copies; in checked studies, under half trace to an unresolved V gene, and the reason for the others is unknown. A total of over 6,500 clones appear in this sample, 65% to 90% of them only once. The ten top clones hold about 4.5% of the sample. The sequenced sample was normal tissue next to the tumor. The receptor set was obtained from a woman aged 50 to 60 with small cell lung cancer.

The J gene is TRBJ2-3, the V gene TRBV23-1, with D tentatively TRBD1 or TRBD2 (5 bases each). TRBV23-1 is annotated as an ORF whose role is uncertain. V was pared by 6 bases and J by 2 bases, with 15 bases between. The CDR3 loop spans 15 amino acids. The CDR3 region has the DNA TGCGCCAGCAGCCAGACGGGACCCAACACAGATACGCAGTATTTT. It yields the protein CASSQTGPNTDTQYF.

The V call is TRBV5-1, the J call TRBJ2-2; D is uncertain. V was cut by 2 bases and J by 5 bases, with 7 bases left in between. CDR1 and CDR2 from the germline V gene are SGHRS and YFSETQ. The CDR3 contains 13 residues. This CDR3 is CASSFDRTGELFF. As DNA, the CDR3 is TGCGCCAGCAGCTTTGACCGGACCGGGGAGCTGTTTTTT. Together with reference TRBV5-1 and TRBJ2-2, the CDR3 gives the full variable domain: KAGVTQTPRYLIKTRGQQVTLSCSPISGHRSVSWYQQTPGQGLQFLFEYFSETQRNKGNFPGRFSGRQFSNSRSEMNVSTLELGDSALYLCASSFDRTGELFFGEGSRLTVL.

This clone was counted between two and nine times. This chain connects TRBV5-5 to TRBJ2-5; a possible D gene is TRBD2 (6 bases). Germline loops: CDR1 SGHKS, CDR2 YYEKEE (reference sequence). V lost 9 bases, J lost 1 base, and 10 bases lay in between. The CDR3 runs to 12 residues. CDR3 coding DNA: TGTGCCATGTGGACTACCCAAGAGACCCAGTACTTC. Translated: CAMWTTQETQYF.

This rearrangement joins TRBV4-2 to TRBJ2-7, with 7 bases fitting TRBD1. The CDR3 spans 15 residues. Germline V gene data show CDR1 as LGHNA and CDR2 as YNFKEQ. V lost 1 base, J lost 2 bases, and 5 bases stayed unmatched. CDR3 in DNA: TGTGCCAGCAGCCAAGCAACAGGGGTCACCTACGAGCAGTACTTC. Its protein product is CASSQATGVTYEQYF.

In this sample, this clone turned up once. The chain combines TRBV12-5 with TRBJ2-7, with TRBD2 matching over 9 bases. Germline V gene lookup returns CDR1 LGHNT and CDR2 FRNRAP. Trimming took 6 bases from V and 4 from J; bases not matched to a gene: 4. The CDR3 extends over 13 amino acids. DNA of the CDR3: TGTGCTAGTGGATTAGCGGGAGAATACGAGCAGTACTTC. Its translation is CASGLAGEYEQYF. Full variable domain (rest looked up from reference TRBV12-5 and TRBJ2-7): DARVTQTPRHKVTEMGQEVTMRCQPILGHNTVFWYRQTMMQGLELLAYFRNRAPLDDSGMPKDRFSAEMPDATLATLKIQPSEPRDSAVYFCASGLAGEYEQYFGPGTRLTVT.

The gene calls are TRBV2 and TRBJ1-2; D ambiguous. This CDR3 spans 13 amino acids. CDR1 is SNHLY, CDR2 FYNNEI, per germline. Trimming pared 6 bases from V and 3 bases from J, leaving 11 bases between. The CDR3: CASRGSDYYGYTF. The CDR3 DNA sequence: TGTGCCAGCAGAGGGTCCGACTACTATGGCTACACCTTC.

The chain has TRBV30 and TRBJ2-7, with D perhaps being TRBD1 or TRBD2 (5 bases each). The CDR3 runs 14 residues. V lost 0 bases to trimming and J lost 2 bases, with 11 bases between them. Germline CDR1 and CDR2: GTSNPN and SVGIG (reference sequence). CDR3 region: CAWSVPREPYEQYF. In nucleotides, the CDR3 is TGTGCCTGGAGTGTACCCAGGGAGCCCTACGAGCAGTACTTC.

The V call is TRBV28, the J call TRBJ2-1; 8 bases are shared with TRBD1. Trimming cost V 6 bases and J 3 bases; bases outside gene matches: 4. There are 14 residues in the CDR3. In germline, CDR1 is MDHEN, CDR2 SYDVKM. CDR3 amino acids: CASSDRGDYNEQFF. CDR3 DNA: TGTGCCAGCAGCGACAGGGGAGACTACAATGAGCAGTTCTTC.

In DNA, the CDR3 is TGTGCCAGCAGCCAAGACCCCCGAGGTAGTGTCGGCTTGAACACTGAAGCTTTCTTT. This codes for CASSQDPRGSVGLNTEAFF. The genes are TRBV4-2 and TRBJ1-1, with D hard to call. V lost 0 bases to trimming and J lost 0 bases, with 20 bases between them. The CDR3 consists of 19 residues. Germline-derived CDR1 and CDR2 are LGHNA and YNFKEQ.

The chain links TRBV6-5 to TRBJ2-7; D assignment may be TRBD1 or TRBD2 (5 bases each). From germline, CDR1 is MNHEY and CDR2 SVGAGI. V was trimmed by 0 bases and J by 5 bases, leaving 11 bases between them. The CDR3 runs to 14 residues. The chain's CDR3 is CASSYSPGSHEQYF. CDR3 sequence (DNA): TGTGCCAGCAGTTACTCCCCAGGGAGTCACGAGCAGTACTTC.

The genes are TRBV30 and TRBJ1-5; D possibly corresponds to TRBD1 (5 bases). The CDR3 sequence is 14 residues long. Germline V gene lookup returns CDR1 GTSNPN and CDR2 SVGIG (reference sequence). Trimming took 2 bases from V and 2 from J, leaving 10 bases between them. CDR3 bases: TGTGCCTGGAGTTCAGGGACCGGCAATCAGCCCCAGCATTTT. Protein sequence: CAWSSGTGNQPQHF.

The genes are TRBV7-2 and TRBJ2-7; D not resolved. V lost 1 base to trimming and J lost 0 bases, with 4 bases between them. Germline values: CDR1 SGHTA, CDR2 FQGNSA. The CDR3 has 13 residues. The chain's CDR3 is CASSLEISYEQYF. As DNA, the CDR3 is TGTGCCAGCAGCTTAGAAATCTCCTACGAGCAGTACTTC. The full variable domain, in which reference TRBV7-2 and TRBJ2-7 provide the parts outside the CDR3, is GAGVSQSPSNKVTEKGKDVELRCDPISGHTALYWYRQSLGQGLEFLIYFQGNSAPDKSGLPSDRFSAERTGGSVSTLTIQRTQQEDSAVYLCASSLEISYEQYFGPGTRLTVT.

The chain combines TRBV4-2 with TRBJ2-5; 11 bases align to TRBD2. The CDR3 has 19 amino acids. The germline CDR1 and CDR2 sequences are LGHNA and YNFKEQ. Germline trimming cut 1 base from V and 1 base from J; bases unmatched to any gene: 11. CDR3 sequence: CASSQALGTSGGSQETQYF. The CDR3 region has the DNA TGTGCCAGCAGCCAAGCCCTAGGGACTAGCGGAGGGAGCCAAGAGACCCAGTACTTC.

This clone came up once. The rearrangement links TRBV28 to TRBJ2-7; 7 bases fit TRBD2. The CDR3 extends over 14 amino acids. The germline gives CDR1 MDHEN, CDR2 SYDVKM. V lost 4 bases, J lost 2 bases, and 5 bases stayed unmatched. The CDR3 protein is CASSSSGAPYEQYF. CDR3 DNA: TGTGCCAGCAGTTCCAGCGGGGCCCCCTACGAGCAGTACTTC.

Notes on this clone: One junction end disagrees with the germline gene, perhaps due to a read error. Other DNA sequences in the same sample also yield this CDR3. The chain couples TRBV30 to TRBJ2-2, with TRBD1 identical over 7 bases. Germline V lookup: CDR1 GTSNPN, CDR2 SVGIG (reference sequence). The CDR3 consists of 14 residues. CDR3 sequence reads: CAWSLGQPTGELFF. CDR3 DNA: TGTGCCTGGAGTCTGGGACAGCCCACCGGAGAGCTGTTTTTT. The entire variable domain, with the rest obtained from reference TRBV30 and TRBJ2-2, is as follows: SQTIHQWPATLVQPVGSPLSLECTVEGTSNPNLYWYRQAAGRGLQLLFYSVGIGQISSEVPQNLSASRPQDRQFILSSKKLLLSDSGFYLCAWSLGQPTGELFFGEGSRLTVL.

The chain is built from TRBV19 and TRBJ2-3; the D is unclear. The germline CDR1 and CDR2 sequences are LNHDA and SQIVND (reference sequence). The CDR3 has 16 amino acids. V was clipped by 3 bases and J by 0 bases, with 13 bases between them. CDR3 in DNA: TGTGCCAGTAGTATGTTTAGGCAGTCTAGCACAGATACGCAGTATTTT. This gives the protein CASSMFRQSSTDTQYF. Complete variable domain (other parts from reference TRBV19 and TRBJ2-3): DGGITQSPKYLFRKEGQNVTLSCEQNLNHDAMYWYRQDPGQGLRLIYYSQIVNDFQKGDIAEGYSVSREKKESFPLTVTSAQKNPTAFYLCASSMFRQSSTDTQYFGPGTRLTVL.

The chain joins TRBV6-5 to TRBJ1-1, with D unresolved. The CDR3 spans 14 residues. CDR1 and CDR2 (germline): MNHEY, SVGAGI. V was pared by 4 bases and J by 0 bases, with 9 bases between. CDR3 loop: CASSLDGMNTEAFF. CDR3 DNA sequence: TGTGCCAGCAGTTTGGACGGAATGAACACTGAAGCTTTCTTT.

This clone was observed a few times. The chain couples TRBV4-3 to TRBJ2-7, with 10 positions matching TRBD1. The V segment lost 2 bases and the J segment 5 bases; nucleotides outside the gene matches: 3. The CDR3 contains 14 residues. CDR1 is LGHNA and CDR2 is YSLEER in the germline V gene. CDR3 nucleotide sequence: TGCGCCAGCAGCCAAACGACAGGGGGCCACGAGCAGTACTTC. The encoded protein is CASSQTTGGHEQYF.

This chain joins TRBV25-1 and TRBJ2-3; 8 positions match TRBD2. The CDR3 consists of 16 residues. V dropped 3 bases and J dropped 6; count of bases not matched to a gene: 11. Germline V gene data show CDR1 as MGHDK and CDR2 as SYGVNS. DNA of the CDR3: TGTGCCAGCAGTGATATGACTAGCGAGGTCCCCGATACGCAGTATTTT. It specifies CASSDMTSEVPDTQYF.

This sequence joins TRBV11-2 and TRBJ2-3; TRBD2 might be the D (6 bases). Trimming took off 8 bases at V and 6 bases at J, with 21 bases between the two ends. In germline, CDR1 is SGHAT, CDR2 FQNNGV. The CDR3 loop spans 15 amino acids. The CDR3 protein is CASSQTSSGGDTQYF. CDR3 bases: TGTGCCAGCTCACAGACTAGTTCCGGCGGGGATACGCAGTATTTT. Full variable domain (rest looked up from reference TRBV11-2 and TRBJ2-3): EAGVAQSPRYKIIEKRQSVAFWCNPISGHATLYWYQQILGQGPKLLIQFQNNGVVDDSQLPKDRFSAERLKGVDSTLKIQPAKLEDSAVYLCASSQTSSGGDTQYFGPGTRLTVL.

This clone was seen a single time. V gene TRBV5-1 combines with J gene TRBJ2-7; 7 bases are shared with TRBD1. The germline V gene has CDR1 SGHRS and CDR2 YFSETQ. J was trimmed by 0 bases and V by 1 base; bases with no gene match: 1. CDR3 length: 14 residues. CDR3 DNA: TGCGCCAGCAGCTTGAGGGGGCCCTCCTACGAGCAGTACTTC. It translates to CASSLRGPSYEQYF.

The rearrangement uses TRBV2 and TRBJ1-1; D gene uncertain. Germline V gene data show CDR1 as SNHLY and CDR2 as FYNNEI. The CDR3 extends over 12 amino acids. The CDR3: CADKKSSTEAFF. CDR3 nucleotides: TGTGCAGATAAAAAATCCTCCACTGAAGCTTTCTTT.

This rearrangement joins TRBV10-3 to TRBJ2-5; 8 bases line up with TRBD1. Germline CDR1 ENHRY, CDR2 SYGVKD. The CDR3 has 15 amino acids. With V trimmed by 6 bases and J by 5 bases, 11 bases remained unmatched. CDR3 sequence (DNA): TGTGCCATCAGCGACCGACAGGGGCTAGGGGAGACCCAGTACTTC. Amino acid sequence: CAISDRQGLGETQYF.

The chain uses TRBV25-1 and TRBJ1-2; D is perhaps TRBD1 (6 bases). The CDR3 is made up of 14 amino acids. V was clipped by 7 bases and J by 3 bases, with 15 bases between them. The germline CDR1 and CDR2 sequences are MGHDK and SYGVNS. The CDR3 loop is CASIPPGEYYGYTF. The CDR3 DNA follows: TGTGCCAGCATTCCCCCAGGGGAATACTATGGCTACACCTTC.

CDR3 residues: CASSPHWGQETQYF. The CDR3 DNA sequence: TGTGCCAGCTCACCGCACTGGGGGCAAGAGACCCAGTACTTC. V is TRBV18 and J is TRBJ2-5; D possibly matches TRBD1 or TRBD2 (5 bases each). The V end lost 3 bases, the J end lost 2 bases, and 10 bases lay between the germline ends. The CDR3 loop spans 14 amino acids. CDR1 and CDR2 (germline): KGHSH, LQKENI.